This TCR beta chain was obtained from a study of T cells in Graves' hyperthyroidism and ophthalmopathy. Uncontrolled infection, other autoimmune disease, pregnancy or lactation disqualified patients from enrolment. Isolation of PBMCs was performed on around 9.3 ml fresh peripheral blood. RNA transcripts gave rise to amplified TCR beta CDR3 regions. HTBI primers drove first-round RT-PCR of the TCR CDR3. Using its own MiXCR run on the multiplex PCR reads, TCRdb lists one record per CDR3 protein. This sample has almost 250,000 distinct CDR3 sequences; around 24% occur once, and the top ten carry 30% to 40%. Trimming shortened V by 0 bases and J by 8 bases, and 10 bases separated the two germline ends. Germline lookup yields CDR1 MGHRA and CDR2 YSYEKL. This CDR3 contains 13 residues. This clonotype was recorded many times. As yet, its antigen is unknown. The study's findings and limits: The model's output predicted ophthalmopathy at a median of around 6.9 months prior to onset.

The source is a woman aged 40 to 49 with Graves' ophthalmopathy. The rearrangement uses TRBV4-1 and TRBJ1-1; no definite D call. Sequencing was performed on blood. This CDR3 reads CASSQEEWAEAFF. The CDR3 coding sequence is TGCGCCAGCAGCCAAGAGGAGTGGGCAGAAGCTTTCTTT.